This T cell receptor (beta chain) was sequenced in a study of blood T cell repertoires in COVID-19. Study information: The origin of the acute and convalescent COVID-19 samples was the United States, Italy and Spain. Nucleic acid was either cDNA or gDNA, and it came from T cells, B-cell-depleted T cells, or PBMCs.

As handled by the study authors: By means of reference gene primer amplification, nucleated cell counts were estimated. The assay was immunoSEQ multiplex PCR, and TCRdb's table has in-frame clones only and misses some. V and J calls and clone size are as listed in that table; D and trimming were resolved from the DNA. The table shows about 36,000 clones, with 78% occurring only once. Per germline, CDR1 GTSNPN and CDR2 SVGIG (reference sequence). Trimming left V 7 bases short and J 2 bases short, with 17 bases between. This CDR3 has 14 residues. Sequenced material: peripheral blood. The receptor comes from a man aged 65 to 79 with acute or convalescent COVID-19. The chain couples TRBV30 to TRBJ2-5; D might be TRBD1 (6 bases). The CDR3 reads CASSRDTGQETQYF. In DNA form, the CDR3 reads TGTGCCTCATCCCGGGACACTGGGCAAGAGACCCAGTACTTC.